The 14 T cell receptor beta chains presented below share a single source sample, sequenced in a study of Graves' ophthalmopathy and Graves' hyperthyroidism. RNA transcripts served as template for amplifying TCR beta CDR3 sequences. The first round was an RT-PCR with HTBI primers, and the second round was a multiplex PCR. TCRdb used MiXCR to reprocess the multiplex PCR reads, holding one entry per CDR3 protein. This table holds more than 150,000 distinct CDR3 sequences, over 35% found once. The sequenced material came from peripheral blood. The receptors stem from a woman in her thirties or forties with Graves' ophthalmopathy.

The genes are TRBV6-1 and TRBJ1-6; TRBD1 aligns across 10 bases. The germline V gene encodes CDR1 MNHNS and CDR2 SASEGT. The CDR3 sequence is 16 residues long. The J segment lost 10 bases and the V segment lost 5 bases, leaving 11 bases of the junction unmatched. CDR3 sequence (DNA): TGTGCCAGCAGTCCAGGGTGGACAGGGGGAGGGTCACCCCTCCACTTT. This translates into CASSPGWTGGGSPLHF.

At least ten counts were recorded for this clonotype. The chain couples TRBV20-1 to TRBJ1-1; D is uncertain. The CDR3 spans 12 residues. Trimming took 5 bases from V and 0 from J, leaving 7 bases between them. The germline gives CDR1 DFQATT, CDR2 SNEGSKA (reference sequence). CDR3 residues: CSAPGLNTEAFF. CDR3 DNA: TGCAGTGCTCCGGGTCTGAACACTGAAGCTTTCTTT.

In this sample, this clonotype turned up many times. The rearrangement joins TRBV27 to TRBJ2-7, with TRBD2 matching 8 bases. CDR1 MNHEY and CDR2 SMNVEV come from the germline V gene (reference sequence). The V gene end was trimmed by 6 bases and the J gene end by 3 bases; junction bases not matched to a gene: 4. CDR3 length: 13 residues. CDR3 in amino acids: CASRRTSSYEQYF. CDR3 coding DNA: TGTGCCAGCAGGCGGACTAGCAGCTACGAGCAGTACTTC.

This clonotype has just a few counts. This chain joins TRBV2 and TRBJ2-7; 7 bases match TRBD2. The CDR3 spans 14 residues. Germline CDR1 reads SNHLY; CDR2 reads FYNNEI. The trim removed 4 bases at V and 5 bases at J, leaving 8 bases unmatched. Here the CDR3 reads CASSVRQGGDEQYF. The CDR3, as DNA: TGTGCCAGCAGTGTTAGGCAGGGAGGGGACGAGCAGTACTTC.

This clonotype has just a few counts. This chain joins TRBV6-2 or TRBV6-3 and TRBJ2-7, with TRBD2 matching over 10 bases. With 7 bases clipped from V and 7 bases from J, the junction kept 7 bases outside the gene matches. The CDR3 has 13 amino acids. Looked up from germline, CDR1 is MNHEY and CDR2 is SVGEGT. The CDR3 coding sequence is TGTGCCAGCACCCGGAAACTAGCGGGAGAGCAGTACTTC. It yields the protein CASTRKLAGEQYF.

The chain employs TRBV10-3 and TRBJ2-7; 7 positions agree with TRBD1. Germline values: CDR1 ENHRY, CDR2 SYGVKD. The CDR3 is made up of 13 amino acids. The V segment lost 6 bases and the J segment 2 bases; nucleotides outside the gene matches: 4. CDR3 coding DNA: TGTGCCATCAGGGGGGACAGCACCTACGAGCAGTACTTC. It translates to CAIRGDSTYEQYF.

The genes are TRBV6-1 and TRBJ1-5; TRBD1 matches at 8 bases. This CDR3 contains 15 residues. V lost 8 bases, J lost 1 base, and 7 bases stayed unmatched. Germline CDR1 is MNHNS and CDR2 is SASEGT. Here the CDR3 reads CASARQGRSNQPQHF. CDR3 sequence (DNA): TGTGCCAGCGCCCGACAGGGGAGGAGCAATCAGCCCCAGCATTTT.

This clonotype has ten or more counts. DNA of the CDR3: TGTGCCAGCAGTGAAGGTGGGACGAGAGCTAACTATGGCTACACCTTC. Translating it yields CASSEGGTRANYGYTF. J is TRBJ1-2 and V is TRBV6-1; tentative D call: TRBD1 (5 bases). Looked up from germline, CDR1 is MNHNS and CDR2 is SASEGT. Trimming took 1 base from V and 0 from J, leaving 12 bases between them. CDR3 length: 16 amino acids.

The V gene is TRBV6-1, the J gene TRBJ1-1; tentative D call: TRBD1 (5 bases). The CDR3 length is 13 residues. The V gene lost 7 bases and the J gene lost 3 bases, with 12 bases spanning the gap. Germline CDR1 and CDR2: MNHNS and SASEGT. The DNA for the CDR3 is TGTGCCAGCACCACGAACAGGTACACTGAAGCTTTCTTT. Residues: CASTTNRYTEAFF.

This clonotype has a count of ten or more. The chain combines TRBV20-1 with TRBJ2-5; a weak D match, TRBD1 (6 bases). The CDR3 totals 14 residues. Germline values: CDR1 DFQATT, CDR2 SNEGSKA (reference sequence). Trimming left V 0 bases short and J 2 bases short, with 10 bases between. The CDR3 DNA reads TGCAGTGCTAGAGATCTGGGGACACAAGAGACCCAGTACTTC. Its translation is CSARDLGTQETQYF.

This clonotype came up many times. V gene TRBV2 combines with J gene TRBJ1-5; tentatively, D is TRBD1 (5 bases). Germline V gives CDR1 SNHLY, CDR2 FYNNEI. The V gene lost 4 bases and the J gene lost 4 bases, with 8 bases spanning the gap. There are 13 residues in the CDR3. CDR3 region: CASSVDRNQPQHF. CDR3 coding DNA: TGTGCCAGCAGTGTTGACAGAAATCAGCCCCAGCATTTT.

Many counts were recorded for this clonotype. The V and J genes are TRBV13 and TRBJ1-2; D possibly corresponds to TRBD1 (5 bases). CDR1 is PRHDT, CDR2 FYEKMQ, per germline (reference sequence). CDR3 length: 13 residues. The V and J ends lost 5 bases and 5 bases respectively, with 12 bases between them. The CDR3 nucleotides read TGTGCCAGCAGCCGTACAGGAGATTATGGCTACACCTTC. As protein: CASSRTGDYGYTF.

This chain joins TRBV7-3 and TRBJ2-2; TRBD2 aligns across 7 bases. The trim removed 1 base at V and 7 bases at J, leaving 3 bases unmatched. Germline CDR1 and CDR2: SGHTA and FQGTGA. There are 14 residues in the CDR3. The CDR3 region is CASSLSLAVGELFF. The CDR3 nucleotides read TGTGCCAGCAGCTTAAGTCTAGCGGTCGGGGAGCTGTTTTTT.

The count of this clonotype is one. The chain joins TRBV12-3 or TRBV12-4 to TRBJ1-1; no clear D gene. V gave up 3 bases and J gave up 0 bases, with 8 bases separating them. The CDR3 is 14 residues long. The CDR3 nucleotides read TGTGCCAGCAGTTTCGGTATTGTGAACACTGAAGCTTTCTTT. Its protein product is CASSFGIVNTEAFF.